The 26 T cell receptor beta chains below come from one sample, sequenced in a study of T cell responses to AZD1222 COVID-19 vaccine. Produced via immunoSEQ multiplex PCR; TCRdb's table is partial and in-frame only. The sample holds roughly 150,000 clones, roughly 88% seen once. The sequences come from peripheral blood, collected on day 0 of AZD1222 vaccination. Receptors originate from an adult in good health.

The J gene is TRBJ1-1, the V gene TRBV19, with a tentative D call TRBD1 (5 bases). V was clipped by 5 bases and J by 8 bases, with 12 bases between them. The germline gives CDR1 LNHDA, CDR2 SQIVND (reference sequence). The CDR3 length is 12 residues. Here the CDR3 reads CASSGTLGEAFF. CDR3 sequence (DNA): TGTGCCAGTAGTGGGACCCTAGGGGAAGCTTTCTTT.

The V call is TRBV10-3, the J call TRBJ2-1, with TRBD2 matching over 10 bases. The CDR3 contains 16 residues. Germline trimming cut 2 bases from V and 3 bases from J; bases unmatched to any gene: 4. Germline loops: CDR1 ENHRY, CDR2 SYGVKD. The CDR3: CAISESVAGGYNEQFF. CDR3 DNA sequence: TGTGCCATCAGTGAGAGCGTAGCGGGGGGCTACAATGAGCAGTTCTTC.

The chain has TRBV19 and TRBJ2-4, with 7 nucleotides matching TRBD1. In germline, CDR1 is LNHDA, CDR2 SQIVND (reference sequence). CDR3 length: 15 amino acids. The V gene end was trimmed by 5 bases and the J gene end by 5 bases; junction bases not matched to a gene: 9. The DNA for the CDR3 is TGTGCCAGTAGTGGAAGACAGGGTTTTGAAAACATTCAGTACTTC. Translating it yields CASSGRQGFENIQYF.

This sequence joins TRBV5-1 and TRBJ2-1, with D perhaps assigned TRBD1 or TRBD2 (5 bases each). Germline CDR1 is SGHRS and CDR2 is YFSETQ. Deletions cut 2 bases from V and 8 bases from J, with 23 bases between. The CDR3 has 17 residues. CDR3 loop: CASSFSYRTNSRDEQFF. The CDR3 nucleotides read TGCGCCAGCAGCTTTTCATACCGGACAAATTCGAGGGATGAGCAGTTCTTC.

The V gene is TRBV10-1, the J gene TRBJ2-3; the D gene is possibly TRBD2 (6 bases). V was cut by 2 bases and J by 5 bases, with 14 bases left in between. In germline, CDR1 is WNHNN, CDR2 SYGVQD (reference sequence). The CDR3 runs 15 residues. CDR3 bases: TGCGCCAGCAGTGAGACGGGAGTTCTCGGAGATACGCAGTATTTT. Translation: CASSETGVLGDTQYF.

The chain links TRBV19 to TRBJ1-2; maybe TRBD1 (5 bases). The germline V and J ends were trimmed by 8 bases and 2 bases, with 9 bases remaining between them. Germline V gene sequence: CDR1 LNHDA, CDR2 SQIVND (reference sequence). CDR3 size: 12 residues. As DNA, the CDR3 is TGTGCCAGTTCGCGGGACAACTATGGCTACACCTTC. It is translated as CASSRDNYGYTF.

The chain recombines TRBV10-3 with TRBJ2-5; 13 bases are a match to TRBD2. The CDR3 has 14 amino acids. Unmatched junction bases numbered 3, after V lost 6 bases and J lost 5 bases. Germline CDR1 and CDR2: ENHRY and SYGVKD. As DNA, the CDR3 is TGTGCCATCAGCGGACTAGCGGGAGAGGAGACCCAGTACTTC. Translating gives CAISGLAGEETQYF.

This clone was observed many times. Other DNA sequences within the sample encode an identical CDR3. The J gene is TRBJ2-3, the V gene TRBV11-2; no reliable D call. V lost 3 bases and J 4 bases, leaving 5 bases between the germline ends. The CDR3 is made up of 12 amino acids. Germline CDR1 reads SGHAT; CDR2 reads FQNNGV. The DNA of the CDR3 is TGTGCCAGCAGCTTGGGCTCAGATACGCAGTATTTT. Protein product: CASSLGSDTQYF.

The V gene is TRBV2, the J gene TRBJ1-2, with a tentative D call TRBD1 (5 bases). Looked up from germline, CDR1 is SNHLY and CDR2 is FYNNEI. This CDR3 is 14 amino acids long. Trimming pared 6 bases from V and 0 bases from J, leaving 11 bases between. The CDR3: CASRQGRTNYGYTF. The CDR3 region has the DNA TGTGCCAGCAGGCAGGGCAGAACTAACTATGGCTACACCTTC.

This clone has just a few counts. J is TRBJ1-4 and V is TRBV7-9, with 7 bases identical to TRBD1. The CDR3 covers 14 residues. V lost 5 bases and J lost 8; bases outside the gene matches: 8. Germline V gene sequence: CDR1 SEHNR, CDR2 FQNEAQ (reference sequence). CDR3 sequence reads: CASSMTGMGEKLFF. DNA for the CDR3: TGTGCCAGCAGCATGACAGGGATGGGAGAAAAACTGTTTTTT.

The chain employs TRBV7-9 and TRBJ1-4; D remains ambiguous. The CDR3 spans 13 residues. From germline, CDR1 is SEHNR and CDR2 FQNEAQ (reference sequence). Trimming removed 7 bases at V and 5 bases at J, with 11 bases between. CDR3 sequence reads: CASIPTENEKLFF. CDR3 in DNA: TGTGCCAGCATACCAACAGAGAATGAAAAACTGTTTTTT.

The rearrangement joins TRBV4-2 to TRBJ1-5, with D unclear. CDR1 and CDR2 (germline): LGHNA, YNFKEQ. The CDR3 is 15 residues long. Trimming cost V 3 bases and J 0 bases, with 9 bases left between them. The CDR3 coding sequence is TGTGCCAGCAGCCAGCAGAGATATAGCAATCAGCCCCAGCATTTT. This encodes CASSQQRYSNQPQHF.

The chain uses TRBV6-5 and TRBJ2-1, with D possibly TRBD2 on 6 matching bases. CDR3 size: 16 residues. In germline, CDR1 is MNHEY, CDR2 SVGAGI. Between the trimmed V and J ends, which lost 0 bases and 1 base, there was a span of 10 bases. The CDR3 spells CASSYSTSPSYNEQFF. The CDR3 DNA sequence: TGTGCCAGCAGTTACTCGACTAGTCCTTCCTACAATGAGCAGTTCTTC.

The V and J genes are TRBV30 and TRBJ2-7, with 10 nucleotides matching TRBD1. Germline loops: CDR1 GTSNPN, CDR2 SVGIG (reference sequence). Trimming removed 3 bases from V and 7 bases from J; junction bases left unmatched: 9. This CDR3 region has 14 residues. Written as DNA, the CDR3 is TGTGCCTGGAGCGGGGACAGGGGATCGAGGGAGCAGTACTTC. This gives the protein CAWSGDRGSREQYF.

This sequence joins TRBV6-2 or TRBV6-3 and TRBJ1-1; D call uncertain. V was trimmed by 6 bases and J by 1 base, leaving 6 bases between them. Germline V gives CDR1 MNHEY, CDR2 SVGEGT. This CDR3 contains 12 residues. Here the CDR3 reads CASSHRNTEAFF. CDR3 DNA: TGTGCCAGCAGCCACAGGAACACTGAAGCTTTCTTT.

This sequence joins TRBV5-6 and TRBJ1-6; D unresolved. Trimming took 0 bases from V and 9 from J, leaving 13 bases between them. Per the germline V gene, CDR1 is SGHDT and CDR2 is YYEEEE. This CDR3 has 15 amino acids. CDR3 sequence: CASSLDGGERSPLHF. The CDR3 DNA sequence: TGTGCCAGCAGCTTGGACGGCGGAGAACGTTCACCCCTCCACTTT.

DNA for the CDR3: TGTGCCAGCAGCACAGGGGACAGTCAGCCCCAGCATTTT. Translation gives CASSTGDSQPQHF. The V and J genes are TRBV5-4 and TRBJ1-5; 7 nucleotides align to TRBD1. The V gene's germline CDR1 is SGHNT and CDR2 YYREEE (reference sequence). The CDR3 is made up of 13 amino acids. V was pared by 4 bases and J by 6 bases, with 4 bases of the junction left unmatched.

V gene TRBV23-1 combines with J gene TRBJ2-5; D possibly corresponds to TRBD1 (6 bases). TRBV23-1 belongs to the ORF category, with a function that is uncertain. With 0 bases removed from V and 1 base from J, the gap between germline ends came to 18 bases. There are 18 residues in the CDR3. The CDR3 loop is CASSQSQTGTLTQETQYF. The CDR3 DNA reads as TGCGCCAGCAGTCAATCCCAGACCGGGACACTAACCCAAGAGACCCAGTACTTC.

The chain couples TRBV7-8 to TRBJ2-7, with a possible D match to TRBD1 (7 bases). This CDR3 region has 12 residues. Trimming pared 5 bases from V and 4 bases from J, leaving 9 bases between. Germline CDR1 reads SGHVS; CDR2 reads FQNEAQ. In nucleotides, the CDR3 is TGTGCCAGCAGCCCAGGGGGGTACGAGCAGTACTTC. Amino acid sequence: CASSPGGYEQYF.

The chain couples TRBV27 to TRBJ2-7, with D perhaps TRBD2 (6 bases). The germline V and J ends were trimmed by 5 bases and 1 base, with 9 bases remaining between them. Germline loops: CDR1 MNHEY, CDR2 SMNVEV (reference sequence). This CDR3 is built from 13 residues. DNA of the CDR3: TGTGCCAGCAGTCGCGGGGTTTCCTACGAGCAGTACTTC. Translating it yields CASSRGVSYEQYF.

The gene calls are TRBV19 and TRBJ2-3; 14 positions agree with TRBD2. The CDR3 spans 18 residues. Per germline, CDR1 LNHDA and CDR2 SQIVND (reference sequence). Trimming removed 0 bases from V and 3 bases from J; junction bases left unmatched: 5. The CDR3 nucleotides are TGTGCCAGTAGTATAGAGGGGACTAGCGGGAGTTTTACAGATACGCAGTATTTT. This sequence encodes CASSIEGTSGSFTDTQYF.

The rearrangement joins TRBV7-2 to TRBJ1-4; 7 positions agree with TRBD1. J lost 6 bases, V lost 5 bases, and 6 bases had no gene match. Germline V lookup: CDR1 SGHTA, CDR2 FQGNSA. There are 14 residues in the CDR3. CDR3 in DNA: TGTGCCAGCAGCACACAGGGGACCGATGAAAAACTGTTTTTT. It is translated as CASSTQGTDEKLFF.

The V and J genes are TRBV6-5 and TRBJ1-3; 8 bases map to TRBD1. Germline V CDR1 and CDR2: MNHEY, SVGAGI. This CDR3 contains 14 residues. The junction had 5 bases not matched to a gene; V was cut back by 8 bases and J by 2 bases. The CDR3 spells CASRLTGAGNTIYF. The CDR3 DNA is TGTGCCAGCCGACTGACAGGGGCTGGAAACACCATATATTTT.

J is TRBJ2-1 and V is TRBV9; D possibly corresponds to TRBD1 (6 bases). Trimming left V 7 bases short and J 8 bases short, with 28 bases between. This CDR3 has 17 residues. Per the germline V gene, CDR1 is SGDLS and CDR2 is YYNGEE. The CDR3 nucleotides read TGTGCCAGCTCCTCCAGAGGGGGTCCGAGGGATTTTGATGAGCAGTTCTTC. It translates to CASSSRGGPRDFDEQFF.

The CDR3 reads CASSLVGRGLLGNTEAFF. The CDR3 DNA reads TGTGCCAGCAGCTTAGTAGGCAGGGGGCTCCTGGGGAACACTGAAGCTTTCTTT. The V gene is TRBV7-9, the J gene TRBJ1-1; TRBD1 agrees at 8 bases. Germline trimming cut 1 base from V and 1 base from J; bases unmatched to any gene: 11. The CDR3 has 18 residues. Germline V CDR1 and CDR2: SEHNR, FQNEAQ (reference sequence).

V and J are TRBV19 and TRBJ2-2; TRBD1 matches at 7 bases. The CDR3 extends over 14 amino acids. The V segment lost 7 bases and the J segment 3 bases; nucleotides outside the gene matches: 5. Germline V CDR1 and CDR2: LNHDA, SQIVND (reference sequence). The CDR3 spells CASKSGTDTGELFF. The CDR3 DNA reads TGTGCCAGTAAGTCCGGGACAGACACCGGGGAGCTGTTTTTT.